Listed below are T cell receptor beta chains from one sample, sequenced in a study of T-cell reconstitution after alpha-beta-depleted transplantation in children. TCRdb re-called the PCR reads with MiXCR, one entry per CDR3 protein. The data contain about 980,000 distinct CDR3 sequences, about 29% of them seen just once; the ten biggest clones take up over 25%. The starting material was PBMCs, mostly from graft donor cells, obtained 360 days after TCRalphabeta/CD19-depleted stem cell transplant. The origin of the receptors is a boy younger than two who had a stem cell transplant for SCID, so the T cells may come from the graft donor. The CDR3 runs from the conserved cysteine through the conserved F or W. The D gene is left open where the match is weak. Size tells how often a clone was seen (once, few, many) or the class of an expanded clone, and some rows leave it out.

D gene: NA
clone size: NA
V gene: TRBV11-2
J gene: TRBJ1-3
CDR3 DNA: TGTGCCAGCAGCTTCGAAGCAGCGACTGGAAACACCATATATTTT
CDR3 protein: CASSFEAATGNTIYF

D gene: TRBD2
clone size: NA
V gene: TRBV20-1
J gene: TRBJ2-2
CDR3 DNA: TGCAGTGCTAGAGACGCAACTAGCGGGGGGCCCCCGATGGACGGGGAGCTGTTTTTT
CDR3 protein: CSARDATSGGPPMDGELFF

D gene: TRBD1
clone size: NA
V gene: TRBV11-2
J gene: TRBJ1-3
CDR3 DNA: TGTGCCAGCAGCTGGGACAGGGGTACTGGAAACACCATATATTTT
CDR3 protein: CASSWDRGTGNTIYF

D gene: NA
clone size: few
V gene: TRBV7-8
J gene: TRBJ2-3
CDR3 DNA: TGTGCCAGCAGCTCGGTTAACTCTCCGGGGACAGATACGCAGTATTTT
CDR3 protein: CASSSVNSPGTDTQYF

D gene: TRBD2
clone size: few
V gene: TRBV4-2
J gene: TRBJ2-1
CDR3 DNA: TGTGCCAGCACCTCGGACCAGACTAGCGGGGGGGCCCGGGGTGAGCAGTTCTTC
CDR3 protein: CASTSDQTSGGARGEQFF

D gene: TRBD2
clone size: few
V gene: TRBV7-8
J gene: TRBJ2-1
CDR3 DNA: TGTGCCAGCAGCTTAGCGGCTAGCGGGGCCTACAATGAGCAGTTCTTC
CDR3 protein: CASSLAASGAYNEQFF

D gene: NA
clone size: NA
V gene: TRBV5-5
J gene: TRBJ1-5
CDR3 DNA: TGTGCCAGCAGCTTGGAGTACGGGAGCAATCAGCCCCAGCATTTT
CDR3 protein: CASSLEYGSNQPQHF

D gene: TRBD1
clone size: NA
V gene: TRBV2
J gene: TRBJ2-7
CDR3 DNA: TGTGCCAGACAGCAGGCGGAGACAGGGGGGGACGAGCAGTACTTC
CDR3 protein: CARQQAETGGDEQYF

D gene: TRBD1
clone size: few
V gene: TRBV7-8
J gene: TRBJ2-3
CDR3 DNA: TGTGCCAGCAGCTTGGACAGGGGGGGAGAGACAGATACGCAGTATTTT
CDR3 protein: CASSLDRGGETDTQYF

D gene: TRBD2
clone size: few
V gene: TRBV6-4
J gene: TRBJ2-7
CDR3 DNA: TGTGCCAGCAGTGCACTAAAAATGCTGGGACTAGCGGGACCTGTGTACGAGCAGTACTTC
CDR3 protein: CASSALKMLGLAGPVYEQYF

D gene: NA
clone size: NA
V gene: TRBV20-1
J gene: TRBJ2-7
CDR3 DNA: TGCAGTGCTAGTGGGGTACCCTACGAGCAGTACTTC
CDR3 protein: CSASGVPYEQYF

D gene: TRBD1
clone size: NA
V gene: TRBV20-1
J gene: TRBJ1-6
CDR3 DNA: TGCAGTGCTAGAAGGGACAGCAATTCACCCCTCCACTTT
CDR3 protein: CSARRDSNSPLHF

D gene: NA
clone size: many
V gene: TRBV6-2/TRBV6-3
J gene: TRBJ2-5
CDR3 DNA: TGTGCCAGCAGGAAGACACAGGGGAGGGAGACCCAGTACTTC
CDR3 protein: CASRKTQGRETQYF

D gene: NA
clone size: NA
V gene: TRBV5-1
J gene: TRBJ2-7
CDR3 DNA: TGCGCCAGCAGCCCGGATGGGGGGACGCTCTACGAGCAGTACTTC
CDR3 protein: CASSPDGGTLYEQYF

D gene: NA
clone size: few
V gene: TRBV6-2/TRBV6-3
J gene: TRBJ2-6
CDR3 DNA: TGTGCCAGCAGTCGCAGGGGAACGGGGGCCAACGTCCTGACTTTC
CDR3 protein: CASSRRGTGANVLTF

D gene: NA
clone size: NA
V gene: TRBV6-2/TRBV6-3
J gene: TRBJ2-1
CDR3 DNA: TGTGCCAGCAGAAGAGGACTAGGGGGGTACAATGAGCAGTTCTTC
CDR3 protein: CASRRGLGGYNEQFF

D gene: NA
clone size: few
V gene: TRBV12-3/TRBV12-4
J gene: TRBJ2-3
CDR3 DNA: TGTGCCAGCAGTCGACAGGCAGGCCGAAGGGGGGATACGCAGTATTTT
CDR3 protein: CASSRQAGRRGDTQYF

D gene: NA
clone size: NA
V gene: TRBV9
J gene: TRBJ1-1
CDR3 DNA: TGTGCCAGCAGCCCCCAAGCAGGTCAAACTGAAGCTTTCTTT
CDR3 protein: CASSPQAGQTEAFF